This T cell receptor beta chain was sequenced in a study of Tregs in tolerant kidney transplant recipients. Study-wide results and caveats: Expanding Tregs on activated donor B cells appeared to best identify donor-specific TCRbeta clones. The small number of patients limits these findings pending further validation. Donor-specific Treg expansion exceeded global Treg expansion in tolerant patients, suggesting antigen drive.

In this sample, this clone turned up once. Its antigen is unidentified. This CDR3 contains 19 residues. Unstimulated Tregs (CD4+CD25+CD127-) and CD4+CD25- non-Tregs were sorted from PBMCs. Method: immunoSEQ multiplex PCR; TCRdb's copy keeps in-frame clones and lacks some. Here the sample spans 69,000 or so clones, approximately 91% being singletons. The clonotype comes from a human donor who received a combined kidney and bone marrow transplant. Sequenced material: CD4+ T cells from blood, taken before the transplant. This chain uses TRBV21-1 with TRBJ2-7; TRBD2 is taken as the D call from the table, unchecked against the DNA. TRBV21-1 is a pseudogene locus. In DNA form, the CDR3 reads TGTGCCAGCAGCTCTTCTAGACTAGCGGGAGAACAGGGCTCCTACGAGCAGTACTTC. Protein product: CASSSSRLAGEQGSYEQYF.